The present entry profiles one TCR beta chain with its context. Antigen unknown. The source of the sample is a study of CD8+ T cells in alopecia areata. Study in general: Treated patients were given oral tofacitinib, which was dosed at 5 to 10 mg twice daily. General study points: Among the 100 top clones, expanded CD8+ clones, like scalp clonality, were significantly decreased by tofacitinib. Mice showed TCR sharing more clearly than patients did, possibly owing to HLA.

Treatment: oral pan-JAK inhibitor, 5-10 mg twice daily. Collection of lesional scalp punch biopsies and peripheral blood was performed in alopecia areata patients. Extracted RNA was reverse transcribed into cDNA, the sequencing template. Clones were read by immunoSEQ multiplex PCR, and TCRdb kept only the in-frame ones, dropping some. The profile shows 150,000 to 200,000 clones, around three fifths of them singletons. The receptor comes from a human donor with alopecia areata. Sequenced material: CD4+ T cells sorted from blood, taken at week 24, from a patient treated with tofacitinib.

The CDR3 region has the DNA TGTGCCAGCAGCTTCAAGGGGCTTTCCTACGAGCAGTACTTC. Translating gives CASSFKGLSYEQYF. This rearrangement joins TRBV5-6 to TRBJ2-7, with a tentative D call TRBD1 (5 bases). The length of the CDR3 is 14 residues. CDR1 and CDR2 from the germline V gene are SGHDT and YYEEEE. V lost 2 bases and J lost 1, with 10 bases in between.